The sequence of this TCR beta chain was determined in a study of T cell repertoires in cytomegalovirus infection. Study as a whole: Selected CMV epitopes included recently identified HLA-C-restricted ones as well as well-studied HLA-B-restricted ones. From public TCR beta signatures came an indication of both CMV infection and matching HLA type. Study-wide points: The response measured ex vivo was dominated by TCR beta clonotypes (HLA-C-restricted and CMV-specific). Cumulative frequency (of public TCR beta family members) identified carriers of CMV plus the relevant HLA.

One entry per CDR3 protein, called by TCRdb with MiXCR from the reads. Among under 130,000 distinct CDR3 sequences listed, about 40% were seen once. Comments on this clonotype: The antigen is not known.

Germline CDR1 KGHSH, CDR2 LQKENI. J lost 5 bases, V lost 6 bases, and 7 bases had no gene match. This CDR3 is 15 amino acids long. The sequence was collected from a human donor in good health (CMV status not recorded). Some clones in this sample may be carry-over from other donors' samples. The specimen was CD8+ T cells from cultured PBMCs, collected from culture after CMV antigen stimulation. The chain uses TRBV18 and TRBJ2-1; TRBD1 aligns across 10 bases. CDR3 sequence: CASSQPGQGNNEQFF. For the CDR3, the DNA is TGTGCCAGCTCTCAGCCGGGACAGGGGAACAATGAGCAGTTCTTC.